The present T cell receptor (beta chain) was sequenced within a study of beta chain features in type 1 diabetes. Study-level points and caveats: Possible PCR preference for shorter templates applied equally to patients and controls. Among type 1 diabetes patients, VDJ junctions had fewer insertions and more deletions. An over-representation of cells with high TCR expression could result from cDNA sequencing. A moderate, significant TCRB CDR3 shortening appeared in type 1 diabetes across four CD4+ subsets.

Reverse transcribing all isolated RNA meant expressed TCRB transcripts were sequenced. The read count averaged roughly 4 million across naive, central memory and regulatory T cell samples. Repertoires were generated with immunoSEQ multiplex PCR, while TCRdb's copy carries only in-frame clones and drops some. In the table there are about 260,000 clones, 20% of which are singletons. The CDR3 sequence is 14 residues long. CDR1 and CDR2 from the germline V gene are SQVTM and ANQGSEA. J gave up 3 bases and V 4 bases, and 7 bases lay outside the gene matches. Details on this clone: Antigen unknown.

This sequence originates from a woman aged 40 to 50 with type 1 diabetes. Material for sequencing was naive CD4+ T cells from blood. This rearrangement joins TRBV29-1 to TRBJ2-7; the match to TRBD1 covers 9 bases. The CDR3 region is CSVVLPGQGYEQYF. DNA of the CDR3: TGCAGCGTTGTTTTACCGGGACAGGGCTACGAGCAGTACTTC.